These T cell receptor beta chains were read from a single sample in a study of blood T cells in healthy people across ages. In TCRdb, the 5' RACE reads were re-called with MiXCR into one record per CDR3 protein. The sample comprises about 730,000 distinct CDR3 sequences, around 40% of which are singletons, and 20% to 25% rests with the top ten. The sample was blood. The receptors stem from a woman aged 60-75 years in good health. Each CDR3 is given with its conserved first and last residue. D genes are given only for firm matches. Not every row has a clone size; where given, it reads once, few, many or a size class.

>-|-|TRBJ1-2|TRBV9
CASSERPTEPIANYGYTF
TGTGCCAGCAGCGAGAGGCCCACGGAGCCGATCGCTAACTATGGCTACACCTTC
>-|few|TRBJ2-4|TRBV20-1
CSAPRDSGAKNIQYF
TGCAGTGCCCCCCGGGACTCCGGAGCCAAAAACATTCAGTACTTC
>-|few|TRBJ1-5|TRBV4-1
CASSPDLDSYSNQPQHF
TGCGCCAGCAGTCCAGACCTTGACAGCTATAGCAATCAGCCCCAGCATTTT
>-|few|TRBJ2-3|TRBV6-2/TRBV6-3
CASSPSGGPMGDTQYF
TGTGCCAGCAGTCCCTCGGGGGGCCCAATGGGAGATACGCAGTATTTT
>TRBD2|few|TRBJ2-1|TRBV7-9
CASSPRGGADNEQFF
TGTGCCAGCAGCCCCCGGGGGGGGGCGGACAATGAGCAGTTCTTC
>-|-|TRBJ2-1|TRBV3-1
CASSQDTSLAVQFF
TGTGCCAGCAGCCAAGATACGTCGCTAGCAGTGCAGTTCTTC
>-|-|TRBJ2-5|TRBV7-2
CAGSLGAGQETQYF
TGTGCCGGCAGCTTAGGCGCTGGACAAGAGACCCAGTACTTC
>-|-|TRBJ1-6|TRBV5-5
CASRDSRQAQGPLHF
TGTGCCAGCAGGGACTCCAGACAGGCCCAGGGGCCCCTCCACTTT
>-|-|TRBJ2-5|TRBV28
CASSLGGQEETQYF
TGTGCCAGCAGTTTGGGGGGGCAGGAAGAGACCCAGTACTTC
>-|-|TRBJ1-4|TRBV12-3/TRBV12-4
CASSSTDSANEKLFF
TGTGCCAGCAGTTCTACGGACAGTGCTAATGAAAAACTGTTTTTT
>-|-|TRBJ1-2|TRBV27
CASTSLGSNYGYTF
TGTGCCAGCACCTCTCTAGGGAGCAACTATGGCTACACCTTC
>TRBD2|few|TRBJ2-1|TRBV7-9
CASSSRTSGSHEQFF
TGTGCCAGCAGCTCCAGGACTAGCGGGAGCCATGAGCAGTTCTTC
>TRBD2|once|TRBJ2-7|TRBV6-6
CASSYAKIRGGEQYF
TGTGCCAGCAGTTACGCCAAGATCCGGGGGGGTGAGCAGTACTTC
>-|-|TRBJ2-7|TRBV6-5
CASSYALSYEQYF
TGTGCCAGCAGTTACGCTTTGTCCTACGAGCAGTACTTC
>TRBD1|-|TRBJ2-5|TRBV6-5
CASSTLTRQGGQETQYF
TGTGCCAGCAGCACTCTCACCAGACAGGGCGGCCAAGAGACCCAGTACTTC
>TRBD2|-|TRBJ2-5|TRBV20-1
CSALGSLAGEGNEQYF
TGCAGTGCTCTCGGGTCACTAGCGGGAGAAGGGAATGAGCAGTACTTC